Listed here are 28 T cell receptor beta chains from one sample, sequenced in a study of T cells in localized non-small cell lung cancer. TCRdb's copy holds only in-frame clones and misses some; the assay was immunoSEQ multiplex PCR. Of about 1,500 clones in the sample, less than 30% are singletons; the top ten hold 30% to 45%. The input for sequencing was normal lung tissue next to the tumor, taken before any cancer treatment. The source of these receptors is a man aged 40 to 70 with stage III lung adenocarcinoma.

This chain joins TRBV29-1 and TRBJ2-1; TRBD2 aligns across 8 bases. The germline V gene encodes CDR1 SQVTM and CDR2 ANQGSEA. The J segment lost 9 bases and the V segment lost 3 bases, leaving 7 bases of the junction unmatched. The CDR3 length is 13 residues. The CDR3 bases are TGCAGCGTTGAGCGGGAGGCCGGTGGTGAGCAGTTCTTC. It encodes CSVEREAGGEQFF.

This clone came up a few times. The V call is TRBV27, the J call TRBJ1-5; a weak D match, TRBD1 (5 bases). The CDR3 sequence is 18 residues long. Germline values: CDR1 MNHEY, CDR2 SMNVEV (reference sequence). Trimming shortened V by 2 bases and J by 8 bases, and 25 bases separated the two germline ends. In nucleotides, the CDR3 is TGTGCCAGCAGTTTACGAAGTCTCCCGAATACAGGTTGGGAGCCCCAGCATTTT. This codes for CASSLRSLPNTGWEPQHF.

This clone is deemed medium-sized. V and J are TRBV11-3 and TRBJ2-1; TRBD2 might be the D (6 bases). Germline V CDR1 and CDR2: SGHNT, YENEEA. The CDR3 length is 15 residues. Trimming cost V 3 bases and J 0 bases, with 9 bases left between them. The CDR3 loop reads CASSFWEASYNEQFF. In DNA, the CDR3 is TGTGCCAGCAGCTTTTGGGAGGCCTCCTACAATGAGCAGTTCTTC. Supplemented by reference TRBV11-3 and TRBJ2-1, the full variable domain reads EAGVVQSPRYKIIEKKQPVAFWCNPISGHNTLYWYLQNLGQGPELLIRYENEEAVDDSQLPKDRFSAERLKGVDSTLKIQPAELGDSAVYLCASSFWEASYNEQFFGPGTRLTVL.

This clone has just a few counts. V is TRBV28 and J is TRBJ1-2; TRBD1 matches 7 bases. The V gene end was trimmed by 8 bases and the J gene end by 2 bases; junction bases not matched to a gene: 5. The CDR3 has 13 residues. Germline V gene data show CDR1 as MDHEN and CDR2 as SYDVKM. For the CDR3, the DNA is TGTGCCAGCTTAGGGGGCGCGAACTATGGCTACACCTTC. Its translation: CASLGGANYGYTF.

V gene TRBV19 combines with J gene TRBJ2-2, with D perhaps assigned TRBD1 or TRBD2 (5 bases each). Per the germline V gene, CDR1 is LNHDA and CDR2 is SQIVND (reference sequence). The CDR3 spans 14 residues. Trimming removed 5 bases at V and 1 base at J, with 8 bases between. CDR3 sequence reads: CASSRGGNTGELFF. For the CDR3, the DNA is TGTGCCAGTAGTCGTGGGGGGAACACCGGGGAGCTGTTTTTT.

This sequence joins TRBV28 and TRBJ1-1; unclear D gene. The V gene's germline CDR1 is MDHEN and CDR2 SYDVKM. This CDR3 is 12 amino acids long. Trimming left V 3 bases short and J 0 bases short, with 2 bases between. The CDR3 DNA follows: TGTGCCAGCAGTTTGGTGAACACTGAAGCTTTCTTT. This gives the protein CASSLVNTEAFF.

This clone occurred a few times. This CDR3 is also generated by other DNA sequences in the sample. CDR3 in DNA: TGTGCCAGCAGTTACGATTCGAATAACTATGGCTACACCTTC. This codes for CASSYDSNNYGYTF. The rearrangement uses TRBV6-8 and TRBJ1-2; D remains ambiguous. CDR1 MNHGY and CDR2 SAAAGT come from the germline V gene. The CDR3 spans 14 residues. The ends were cut back, 2 bases at V and 1 base at J, with 8 bases in the middle.

This clone has more than one count but fewer than ten. CDR3: CASSARVLLNTEAFF. The DNA of the CDR3 is TGTGCCAGCAGTGCCCGGGTCCTGTTGAACACTGAAGCTTTCTTT. J is TRBJ1-1 and V is TRBV9; D not certain. This CDR3 contains 15 residues. Trimming cost V 5 bases and J 0 bases, with 14 bases left between them. The V gene's germline CDR1 is SGDLS and CDR2 YYNGEE.

The chain employs TRBV11-3 and TRBJ2-2; 8 bases are shared with TRBD1. This CDR3 region has 15 residues. Trimming removed 5 bases from V and 4 bases from J; junction bases left unmatched: 6. CDR1 is SGHNT and CDR2 is YENEEA in the germline V gene. CDR3 residues: CASSSRGLSTGELFF. The CDR3 bases are TGTGCCAGCAGCAGCAGGGGGCTTTCCACCGGGGAGCTGTTTTTT.

J is TRBJ1-1 and V is TRBV5-1; possibly TRBD1 for D (6 bases). The V gene's germline CDR1 is SGHRS and CDR2 YFSETQ. The V end was cut by 1 base, the J end by 6 bases, with 13 bases between. The CDR3 contains 14 residues. The CDR3 nucleotides are TGCGCCAGCAGCTTGTCCAGGGGTATTGCTGAAGCTTTCTTT. It yields the protein CASSLSRGIAEAFF.

In its sample, this clone was seen a few times. This rearrangement joins TRBV12-2 to TRBJ1-3; no check of the table's D call, TRBD1, against the DNA was made. TRBV12-2 counts as a pseudogene. This CDR3 contains 18 residues. The CDR3 DNA reads as TGTGCAAGTCGCTTAGCCCCTCGGGGAGACAGGGAAGAGAACACCATATATTTT. Amino acid sequence: CASRLAPRGDREENTIYF.

By its share, this clone is large (0.1 to 1%). J is TRBJ2-5 and V is TRBV25-1; 13 positions match TRBD2. V lost 3 bases, J lost 5 bases, and 9 bases stayed unmatched. The CDR3 covers 17 residues. Germline V gives CDR1 MGHDK, CDR2 SYGVNS. DNA for the CDR3: TGTGCCAGCAGTGATCCAGGACTAGCGGGAGTCGGGGAGACCCAGTACTTC. This sequence encodes CASSDPGLAGVGETQYF.

The chain has TRBV18 and TRBJ1-1, with 9 bases lining up with TRBD1. This CDR3 contains 15 residues. V shed 3 bases and J 5 bases; nucleotides not matched to a gene: 7. Germline V gene data show CDR1 as KGHSH and CDR2 as LQKENI. CDR3 bases: TGTGCCAGCTCACCCGGACAGGGGCGCGGGACTGAAGCTTTCTTT. Translated: CASSPGQGRGTEAFF.

V and J are TRBV29-1 and TRBJ1-1; D is uncertain. CDR1 SQVTM and CDR2 ANQGSEA come from the germline V gene. V was clipped by 6 bases and J by 4 bases, with 15 bases between them. This CDR3 contains 13 residues. In DNA, the CDR3 is TGCAGCGTCGCCCTTGCTTCGGGCACTGAAGCTTTCTTT. This encodes CSVALASGTEAFF.

V is TRBV6-8 and J is TRBJ1-2, with TRBD1 identical over 9 bases. V shed 5 bases, J shed 8 bases, and the junction held 9 bases outside the gene matches. The CDR3 runs to 14 residues. Germline CDR1 is MNHGY and CDR2 is SAAAGT. CDR3 sequence reads: CASSPPPGQGGYTF. The CDR3 DNA follows: TGTGCCAGCAGTCCTCCCCCGGGACAGGGCGGCTACACCTTC.

The chain uses TRBV5-1 and TRBJ2-6; unclear D gene. The ends were cut back, 0 bases at V and 1 base at J, with 5 bases in the middle. CDR3 length: 15 residues. Per the germline V gene, CDR1 is SGHRS and CDR2 is YFSETQ. Here the CDR3 reads CASSLEHSGANVLTF. The CDR3 bases are TGCGCCAGCAGCTTGGAACATTCTGGGGCCAACGTCCTGACTTTC.

The chain recombines TRBV5-1 with TRBJ1-3; 7 bases match TRBD1. CDR3 length: 14 amino acids. J lost 6 bases, V lost 0 bases, and 3 bases had no gene match. Germline assignment: CDR1 SGHRS and CDR2 YFSETQ. CDR3 nucleotides: TGCGCCAGCAGCTTGGGGGGACAGAAAAACACCATATATTTT. This sequence encodes CASSLGGQKNTIYF.

By share of the sample, this clone is medium-sized. This rearrangement joins TRBV6-8 to TRBJ2-7; tentatively, D is TRBD2 (5 bases). V was trimmed by 10 bases and J by 0 bases, leaving 19 bases between them. The germline V gene has CDR1 MNHGY and CDR2 SAAAGT. This CDR3 is built from 15 residues. For the CDR3, the DNA is TGTGCCACCGTTCAAGGAGGTACTAGCTCCTACGAGCAGTACTTC. Translating it yields CATVQGGTSSYEQYF.

This clone has only a few counts. This chain connects TRBV19 to TRBJ1-2, with D perhaps TRBD1 (5 bases). CDR3 length: 13 residues. V shed 1 base and J shed 8 bases, with 11 bases lying between them. Germline V gives CDR1 LNHDA, CDR2 SQIVND (reference sequence). This chain's CDR3 is CASSIGGTAGYTF. The CDR3 coding sequence is TGTGCCAGTAGTATAGGAGGGACGGCAGGCTACACCTTC.

This clone has just a few counts. V is TRBV6-8 and J is TRBJ2-3; possible D gene TRBD2, 5 bases. V shed 10 bases and J shed 7 bases, with 15 bases lying between them. The germline V gene encodes CDR1 MNHGY and CDR2 SAAAGT. This CDR3 has 12 residues. The CDR3 sequence is CAIGNVPHTQYF. DNA of the CDR3: TGTGCCATCGGGAATGTCCCCCATACGCAGTATTTT.

The chain links TRBV18 to TRBJ1-1, with no clear D. Trimming cost V 2 bases and J 4 bases, with 8 bases left between them. Looked up from germline, CDR1 is KGHSH and CDR2 is LQKENI. The CDR3 is 13 residues long. This CDR3 is CASSPSEGTEAFF. DNA of the CDR3: TGTGCCAGCTCACCATCTGAGGGCACTGAAGCTTTCTTT. Filled out from reference TRBV18 and TRBJ1-1, the complete variable domain reads NAGVMQNPRHLVRRRGQEARLRCSPMKGHSHVYWYRQLPEEGLKFMVYLQKENIIDESGMPKERFSAEFPKEGPSILRIQQVVRGDSAAYFCASSPSEGTEAFFGQGTRLTVV.

This chain joins TRBV10-2 and TRBJ2-1; no firm D call. The germline V gene encodes CDR1 WSHSY and CDR2 SAAADI. V was trimmed by 2 bases and J by 1 base, leaving 12 bases between them. There are 16 residues in the CDR3. DNA for the CDR3: TGCGCCAGCAGTGAGACCCAGCGTCGGTCCTACAATGAGCAGTTCTTC. Its protein product is CASSETQRRSYNEQFF.

By share, this clone ranks as medium-sized. The chain couples TRBV6-8 to TRBJ1-5, with 8 bases lining up with TRBD1. CDR1 MNHGY and CDR2 SAAAGT come from the germline V gene. CDR3 size: 16 residues. Trimming at V came to 2 bases and at J to 7 bases, leaving 10 bases not matched to a gene. CDR3 loop: CASSYPGTGRRQPQHF. Here the CDR3 DNA reads TGTGCCAGCAGTTACCCCGGGACAGGTCGCCGACAGCCCCAGCATTTT.

The chain employs TRBV15 and TRBJ2-6; D is undetermined. The CDR3 contains 14 residues. With 3 bases removed from V and 2 bases from J, the gap between germline ends came to 5 bases. Germline CDR1 LNHNV, CDR2 YYDKDF (reference sequence). CDR3 DNA sequence: TGTGCCACCAGCAGTTCTACTGGGGCCAACGTCCTGACTTTC. It yields the protein CATSSSTGANVLTF.

This clone has a handful of counts. The rearrangement links TRBV6-8 to TRBJ2-7, with D uncertain. V lost 6 bases and J lost 1, with 7 bases in between. Germline V gives CDR1 MNHGY, CDR2 SAAAGT. This CDR3 spans 12 amino acids. CDR3 sequence: CASRGRSYEQYV. The DNA of the CDR3 is TGTGCCAGCAGGGGAAGATCCTACGAGCAGTACGTC.

The rearrangement uses TRBV29-1 and TRBJ2-3, with TRBD2 identical over 10 bases. This CDR3 has 16 residues. Germline CDR1 is SQVTM and CDR2 is ANQGSEA. V was pared by 0 bases and J by 1 base, with 4 bases of the junction left unmatched. CDR3 amino acids: CSVEDRLAGGTDTQYF. As DNA, the CDR3 is TGCAGCGTTGAAGATAGACTAGCGGGCGGCACAGATACGCAGTATTTT.

This clone appeared a few times. This chain uses TRBV6-8 with TRBJ2-1, with a possible D match to TRBD2 (7 bases). V was clipped by 8 bases and J by 7 bases, with 18 bases between them. Germline V gene data show CDR1 as MNHGY and CDR2 as SAAAGT. The CDR3 length is 14 residues. In nucleotides, the CDR3 is TGTGCCAGCCGGGTGGGGGGGCCTCGGAATGAGCAGTTCTTC. Residues: CASRVGGPRNEQFF.

By proportion, this clone is medium-sized. V gene TRBV10-3 combines with J gene TRBJ1-5; 11 bases agree with TRBD1. Germline V gene lookup returns CDR1 ENHRY and CDR2 SYGVKD. The CDR3 runs to 18 residues. With V trimmed by 2 bases and J by 0 bases, 6 bases remained unmatched. CDR3 protein: CAISEAGTGGNSNQPQHF. CDR3 DNA: TGTGCCATCAGTGAGGCTGGGACAGGGGGTAATAGCAATCAGCCCCAGCATTTT.